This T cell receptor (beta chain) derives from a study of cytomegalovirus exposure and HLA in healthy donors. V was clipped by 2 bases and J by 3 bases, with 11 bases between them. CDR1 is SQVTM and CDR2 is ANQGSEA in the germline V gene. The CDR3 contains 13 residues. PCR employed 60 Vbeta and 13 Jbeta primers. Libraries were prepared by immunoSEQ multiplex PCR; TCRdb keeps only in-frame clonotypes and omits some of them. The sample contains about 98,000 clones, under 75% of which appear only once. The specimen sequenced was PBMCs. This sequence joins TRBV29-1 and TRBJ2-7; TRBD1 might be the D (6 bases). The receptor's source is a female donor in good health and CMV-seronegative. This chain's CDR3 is CSVEPQDSYEQYF. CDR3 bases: TGCAGCGTTGAACCTCAGGACAGCTACGAGCAGTACTTC.